Listed below are T cell receptor beta chains from one sample, sequenced in a study of blood T cells in healthy people across ages. TCRdb reanalysed the 5' RACE reads using MiXCR and keeps one entry per CDR3 protein. The sample comprises 1.5 million to 2 million distinct CDR3 sequences, 28% of which are singletons, and 7% to 9% rests with the top ten. Sequenced input: blood. The receptors originated from a woman younger than 45 in good health. Both conserved end residues are part of each CDR3. A D gene is named only where the DNA matches it firmly. Clone size is given for some rows only: seen once, a few or many times, or a class if the clone is expanded.

V gene: TRBV10-3
D gene: NA
clone size: once
J gene: TRBJ1-4
CDR3 protein: CAIGEYLNEKRFF
CDR3 DNA: TGTGCCATCGGTGAATACCTAAATGAAAAACGGTTTTTT

V gene: TRBV15
D gene: NA
clone size: few
J gene: TRBJ2-1
CDR3 protein: CATSRRPLYNEQFF
CDR3 DNA: TGTGCCACCAGCCGGCGTCCCCTTTACAATGAGCAGTTCTTC

V gene: TRBV7-2
D gene: TRBD2
clone size: NA
J gene: TRBJ2-1
CDR3 protein: CASSPRTSESSYNEQFF
CDR3 DNA: TGTGCCAGCAGCCCCCGGACTAGCGAGAGCTCCTACAATGAGCAGTTCTTC

V gene: TRBV3-1
D gene: TRBD2
clone size: many
J gene: TRBJ2-3
CDR3 protein: CASSQGLAASTDTQYF
CDR3 DNA: TGTGCCAGCAGCCAGGGACTAGCGGCTAGCACAGATACGCAGTATTTT

V gene: TRBV20-1
D gene: NA
clone size: NA
J gene: TRBJ1-6
CDR3 protein: CSARRSSYNSPLHF
CDR3 DNA: TGCAGTGCTCGCAGGAGCTCCTATAATTCACCCCTCCACTTT

V gene: TRBV30
D gene: NA
clone size: few
J gene: TRBJ1-4
CDR3 protein: CAWSRYGGGGEKLFF
CDR3 DNA: TGTGCCTGGAGTCGGTACGGGGGCGGAGGAGAAAAACTGTTTTTT

V gene: TRBV6-1
D gene: NA
clone size: NA
J gene: TRBJ2-2
CDR3 protein: CASSVLSAFTGELFF
CDR3 DNA: TGTGCCAGCAGTGTCCTTTCGGCATTCACCGGGGAGCTGTTTTTT

V gene: TRBV12-3/TRBV12-4
D gene: TRBD2
clone size: NA
J gene: TRBJ2-1
CDR3 protein: CASSLRAPGLADYNEQFF
CDR3 DNA: TGTGCCAGCAGTCTCCGGGCCCCGGGGCTAGCGGACTACAATGAGCAGTTCTTC

V gene: TRBV6-5
D gene: NA
clone size: many
J gene: TRBJ2-3
CDR3 protein: CASSYDGDTQYF
CDR3 DNA: TGTGCCAGCAGTTACGATGGAGATACGCAGTATTTT

V gene: TRBV3-1
D gene: NA
clone size: NA
J gene: TRBJ2-5
CDR3 protein: CASSQDLTTGARETQYF
CDR3 DNA: TGTGCCAGCAGCCAAGATTTAACCACAGGAGCCCGGGAGACCCAGTACTTC

V gene: TRBV6-5
D gene: TRBD2
clone size: NA
J gene: TRBJ2-7
CDR3 protein: CATSSGRAYNEQYF
CDR3 DNA: TGTGCCACCTCTAGCGGGAGGGCCTACAATGAGCAGTACTTC

V gene: TRBV20-1
D gene: NA
clone size: many
J gene: TRBJ2-7
CDR3 protein: CSASPLVGIAYEQYF
CDR3 DNA: TGCAGTGCTAGCCCCCTGGTCGGGATCGCCTACGAGCAGTACTTC

V gene: TRBV6-6
D gene: TRBD2
clone size: NA
J gene: TRBJ2-3
CDR3 protein: CASSDATSGADTQYF
CDR3 DNA: TGTGCCAGCAGCGACGCGACTAGCGGGGCAGATACGCAGTATTTT

V gene: TRBV7-2
D gene: TRBD2
clone size: few
J gene: TRBJ2-7
CDR3 protein: CASSLVNTGGSEQYF
CDR3 DNA: TGTGCCAGCAGCTTAGTCAACACGGGAGGTAGCGAGCAGTACTTC

V gene: TRBV7-2
D gene: NA
clone size: NA
J gene: TRBJ1-2
CDR3 protein: CASSRTQTHDGYTF
CDR3 DNA: TGTGCCAGCAGCCGTACTCAGACCCACGATGGCTACACCTTC

V gene: TRBV7-3
D gene: NA
clone size: once
J gene: TRBJ2-2
CDR3 protein: CASSSTASNTGELFF
CDR3 DNA: TGTGCCAGCAGCTCTACGGCCTCGAACACCGGGGAGCTGTTTTTT

V gene: TRBV5-1
D gene: TRBD1
clone size: few
J gene: TRBJ1-2
CDR3 protein: CASSTRDRGLCYGYTF
CDR3 DNA: TGCGCCAGCAGCACCCGGGACAGGGGACTTTGTTATGGCTACACCTTC

V gene: TRBV9
D gene: NA
clone size: NA
J gene: TRBJ2-3
CDR3 protein: CASSVGGGIHTDTQYF
CDR3 DNA: TGTGCCAGCAGCGTAGGGGGCGGGATTCACACAGATACGCAGTATTTT

V gene: TRBV6-6
D gene: NA
clone size: NA
J gene: TRBJ1-6
CDR3 protein: CASSSFSGRSPLHF
CDR3 DNA: TGTGCCAGCAGCTCGTTCTCGGGTAGATCACCCCTCCACTTT

V gene: TRBV18
D gene: NA
clone size: NA
J gene: TRBJ2-4
CDR3 protein: CASSQDQGAKNIQYF
CDR3 DNA: TGTGCCAGCTCGCAGGACCAGGGGGCCAAAAACATTCAGTACTTC

V gene: TRBV11-2
D gene: TRBD2
clone size: few
J gene: TRBJ2-2
CDR3 protein: CASSFWGLAGPNTGELFF
CDR3 DNA: TGTGCCAGCAGCTTCTGGGGACTAGCGGGGCCGAACACCGGGGAGCTGTTTTTT

V gene: TRBV20-1
D gene: TRBD1
clone size: many
J gene: TRBJ2-1
CDR3 protein: CSARGTGSLAEQFF
CDR3 DNA: TGCAGTGCTAGAGGGACAGGGTCGTTGGCTGAGCAGTTCTTC

V gene: TRBV19
D gene: NA
clone size: NA
J gene: TRBJ2-3
CDR3 protein: CASTSRGDTDTQYF
CDR3 DNA: TGTGCCAGTACCAGTAGGGGGGACACAGATACGCAGTATTTT

V gene: TRBV20-1
D gene: TRBD2
clone size: NA
J gene: TRBJ2-3
CDR3 protein: CSARTGQRGFTDTQYF
CDR3 DNA: TGCAGTGCTAGGACGGGTCAGCGGGGCTTCACAGATACGCAGTATTTT

V gene: TRBV6-6
D gene: NA
clone size: many
J gene: TRBJ2-7
CDR3 protein: CASSRDNSNYDQYF
CDR3 DNA: TGTGCCAGCAGTCGGGACAACAGCAACTACGACCAGTACTTC

V gene: TRBV5-5
D gene: TRBD2
clone size: NA
J gene: TRBJ2-7
CDR3 protein: CASSFGTSRAYEQYF
CDR3 DNA: TGTGCCAGCAGCTTTGGGACTAGCAGAGCCTACGAGCAGTACTTC

V gene: TRBV2
D gene: NA
clone size: NA
J gene: TRBJ2-1
CDR3 protein: CASSERGYGNEQFF
CDR3 DNA: TGTGCCAGCAGTGAAAGAGGGTACGGGAATGAGCAGTTCTTC

V gene: TRBV20-1
D gene: TRBD1
clone size: NA
J gene: TRBJ2-7
CDR3 protein: CSAQGQGGYEQYF
CDR3 DNA: TGCAGTGCTCAAGGACAGGGGGGATACGAGCAGTACTTC

V gene: TRBV28
D gene: TRBD1
clone size: NA
J gene: TRBJ1-1
CDR3 protein: CASSPGTGTWKAFF
CDR3 DNA: TGTGCCAGCAGCCCTGGGACAGGGACGTGGAAAGCTTTCTTT

V gene: TRBV10-3
D gene: NA
clone size: few
J gene: TRBJ1-5
CDR3 protein: CAISEDGGNQPQHF
CDR3 DNA: TGTGCCATCAGTGAGGACGGGGGGAATCAGCCCCAGCATTTT

V gene: TRBV20-1
D gene: NA
clone size: NA
J gene: TRBJ2-6
CDR3 protein: CSAREGGAGANVLTF
CDR3 DNA: TGCAGTGCTAGAGAAGGGGGGGCTGGGGCCAACGTCCTGACTTTC

V gene: TRBV6-5
D gene: NA
clone size: NA
J gene: TRBJ1-2
CDR3 protein: CASRYTGANYGYTF
CDR3 DNA: TGTGCCAGCAGGTACACAGGAGCTAACTATGGCTACACCTTC

V gene: TRBV20-1
D gene: TRBD1
clone size: few
J gene: TRBJ1-1
CDR3 protein: CSATGGTGVITEAFF
CDR3 DNA: TGCAGTGCTACCGGCGGGACAGGGGTTATCACTGAAGCTTTCTTT